This entry lists 4 T cell receptor beta chains sequenced from one sample in a study of blood T cells in healthy people across ages. Sample-barcoded 5' priming and a J-beta primer mix drove a second PCR of 7 to 11 cycles. TCRdb re-called the 5' RACE reads through MiXCR, storing one row per CDR3 protein. The sample has 550,000 to 650,000 distinct CDR3 sequences, about 26% seen once. This sample also appeared in a second study, on T cells of mothers and their children.

Input material: blood. Receptors originate from a boy aged 2 to 9 in good health.

V and J are TRBV5-1 and TRBJ2-5, with 10 positions matching TRBD1. Trimming cost V 0 bases and J 5 bases; bases outside gene matches: 10. Per the germline V gene, CDR1 is SGHRS and CDR2 is YFSETQ. The CDR3 runs 17 residues. The CDR3 loop reads CASSLGYGQGDGETQYF. The CDR3 DNA sequence: TGCGCCAGCAGCTTGGGTTATGGACAGGGGGACGGTGAGACCCAGTACTTC.

This clonotype was counted only a few times. The chain is built from TRBV14 and TRBJ1-4, with 10 bases that match TRBD1. V was pared by 3 bases and J by 6 bases, with 4 bases of the junction left unmatched. The CDR3 runs 15 residues. Germline CDR1 reads SGHDN; CDR2 reads FVKESK. The CDR3 protein is CASSQGQGKDEKLFF. In DNA form, the CDR3 reads TGTGCCAGCAGCCAGGGACAGGGGAAGGATGAAAAACTGTTTTTT.

V gene TRBV7-9 combines with J gene TRBJ2-1; 9 nucleotides match TRBD2. Per the germline V gene, CDR1 is SEHNR and CDR2 is FQNEAQ (reference sequence). V trimming: 1 base; J trimming: 3 bases; junction bases outside the gene matches: 1. This CDR3 comprises 15 residues. DNA for the CDR3: TGTGCCAGCAGCTTAGGGCGGGGGGGCTACAATGAGCAGTTCTTC. Protein sequence: CASSLGRGGYNEQFF.

This clonotype was seen a handful of times. CDR3 coding DNA: TGTGCCAGCAGTTCGGACAGGGTCGGGTCACCCCTCCACTTT. The encoded protein is CASSSDRVGSPLHF. J is TRBJ1-6 and V is TRBV13, with 8 bases matching TRBD1. Germline loops: CDR1 PRHDT, CDR2 FYEKMQ (reference sequence). V lost 6 bases and J lost 10; bases outside the gene matches: 8. The CDR3 loop spans 14 amino acids.